A selection of T cell receptor beta chains follows, all from one sample in a study of T cells in localized non-small cell lung cancer. Profiling relied on immunoSEQ multiplex PCR, and the TCRdb table lists in-frame clones only, not all of them. The sample holds about 31,000 clones, about 89% seen once. This specimen was peripheral blood, taken before any cancer treatment. All receptors derive from a woman aged 40 to 75 with stage I lung adenocarcinoma. The CDR3 runs from the conserved cysteine through the conserved F or W. D genes are given only for firm matches. Clone sizes are given selectively: once, few, many, or a class where the clone is expanded.

j_call d_call clone_size v_call cdr3_aa cdr3_nt
TRBJ1-1 NA NA TRBV4-3 CASSQDPRLTEAFF TGCGCCAGCAGCCAAGATCCACGACTTACTGAAGCTTTCTTT
TRBJ1-2 NA NA TRBV5-1 CASTGGHGYGYTF TGCGCCAGCACTGGAGGGCATGGATACGGCTACACCTTC
TRBJ1-5 NA few TRBV19 CASRGTGLAGNQPQHF TGTGCCAGTAGGGGGACGGGTCTAGCTGGGAATCAGCCCCAGCATTTT
TRBJ2-7 NA NA TRBV2 CASSEALLGTSYEQYF TGTGCCAGCAGTGAAGCGCTTCTCGGTACTTCCTACGAGCAGTACTTC
TRBJ2-7 TRBD1 NA TRBV4-2 CASSQEWTGGAAPYEQYF TGTGCCAGCAGCCAAGAGTGGACAGGGGGAGCGGCGCCCTACGAGCAGTACTTC
TRBJ2-5 NA NA TRBV19 CASSIAETQYF TGTGCCAGTAGTATAGCAGAGACCCAGTACTTC
TRBJ1-4 NA NA TRBV18 CASSPVFNEKLFF TGTGCCAGCTCACCGGTCTTTAATGAAAAACTGTTTTTT
TRBJ1-2 NA NA TRBV5-1 CASSLEATDYGYTF TGCGCCAGCAGCTTGGAGGCGACCGACTATGGCTACACCTTC
TRBJ1-2 NA NA TRBV7-9 CASSLSPGKDYGYTF TGTGCCAGCAGCTTATCTCCAGGAAAAGACTATGGCTACACCTTC
TRBJ2-1 NA once TRBV10-3 CAIAPTGSSYNEQFF TGTGCCATAGCCCCCACAGGGAGCTCCTACAATGAGCAGTTCTTC
TRBJ1-5 NA NA TRBV28 CASSSGNQPQHF TGTGCCAGCAGTTCAGGAAATCAGCCCCAGCATTTT
TRBJ2-2 NA NA TRBV10-3 CATRRGANTGELFF TGTGCCACCCGACGGGGCGCGAACACCGGGGAGCTGTTTTTT
TRBJ1-2 NA NA TRBV2 CASSEGQGGGYTF TGTGCCAGCAGTGAAGGGCAGGGTGGGGGCTACACCTTC
TRBJ2-7 TRBD1 NA TRBV5-1 CASSLTGGLYEQYF TGCGCCAGCAGCTTAACAGGGGGCTTGTACGAGCAGTACTTC
TRBJ2-5 NA NA TRBV28 CASSFSGFGETQYF TGTGCCAGCAGTTTTTCAGGGTTCGGAGAGACCCAGTACTTC
TRBJ1-5 NA NA TRBV19 CASSIDGNQPQHF TGTGCCAGTAGTATAGACGGCAATCAGCCCCAGCATTTT
TRBJ2-5 NA NA TRBV11-2 CASSQFQAQGETQYF TGTGCCAGCAGCCAGTTCCAGGCCCAAGGGGAGACCCAGTACTTC
TRBJ2-3 TRBD1 few TRBV7-9 CASSPGQGADTQYF TGTGCCAGCAGCCCAGGACAGGGGGCAGATACGCAGTATTTT
TRBJ2-7 NA medium-sized TRBV5-1 CASSLDVRGYEQYF TGCGCCAGCAGCTTGGACGTCAGGGGTTACGAGCAGTACTTC
TRBJ2-2 NA NA TRBV11-2 CASSGRLRGGNTGELFF TGTGCCAGCTCGGGACGGCTTCGAGGGGGGAACACCGGGGAGCTGTTTTTT
TRBJ1-2 NA few TRBV9 CASSVGEDVYGYTF TGTGCCAGCAGCGTAGGAGAGGATGTCTATGGCTACACCTTC
TRBJ2-5 NA NA TRBV4-1 CASSQGGSGETQYF TGCGCCAGCAGCCAAGGAGGGAGTGGAGAGACCCAGTACTTC
TRBJ2-5 NA NA TRBV6-5 CASSYGQRETQYF TGTGCCAGCAGTTACGGTCAGAGGGAGACCCAGTACTTC
TRBJ2-7 NA NA TRBV5-1 CASAWSSVSDEQYF TGCGCCAGCGCGTGGTCTAGCGTTTCCGACGAGCAGTACTTC
TRBJ1-1 NA NA TRBV7-9 CATSGGRRAEAFF TGTGCCACCTCGGGGGGCCGAAGGGCTGAAGCTTTCTTT
TRBJ2-7 NA NA TRBV20-1 CSATAYEQYF TGCAGTGCTACGGCTTACGAGCAGTACTTC
TRBJ2-5 TRBD2 NA TRBV2 CASSLLATQETQYF TGTGCCAGCAGCCTACTAGCGACCCAAGAGACCCAGTACTTC
TRBJ1-3 NA NA TRBV2 CASSADSGNTIYF TGTGCCAGCAGCGCTGACTCTGGAAACACCATATATTTT
TRBJ2-2 NA NA TRBV10-3 CAISESAGGSGELFF TGTGCCATCAGTGAGTCGGCAGGGGGGTCCGGGGAGCTGTTTTTT
TRBJ1-4 TRBD1 NA TRBV9 CASNSQGAANEKLFF TGTGCCAGCAATTCACAGGGGGCGGCCAATGAAAAACTGTTTTTT
TRBJ1-4 NA once TRBV11-2 CASRKVPTVGEKLFF TGTGCCAGCAGGAAAGTCCCCACGGTCGGCGAAAAACTGTTTTTT
TRBJ2-7 TRBD1 NA TRBV6-1 CASSDRGREQYF TGTGCCAGCAGTGACAGGGGGCGAGAGCAGTACTTC
TRBJ1-5 NA NA TRBV28 CASSFSSNQPQHF TGTGCCAGCAGTTTCAGTTCCAATCAGCCCCAGCATTTT
TRBJ2-2 NA NA TRBV7-3 CAFQGPGELFF TGTGCCTTCCAGGGACCCGGGGAGCTGTTTTTT
TRBJ1-1 TRBD1 NA TRBV7-2 CASSLDGQELMNTEAFF TGTGCCAGCAGCTTAGACGGACAGGAACTTATGAACACTGAAGCTTTCTTT
TRBJ2-2 NA NA TRBV25-1 CASSPGLGTGELFF TGTGCCAGCTCCCCGGGCCTCGGAACCGGGGAGCTGTTTTTT
TRBJ1-6 NA NA TRBV6-6 CASSYSPDDSNSPLHF TGTGCCAGCAGTTACTCGCCAGATGATTCTAATTCACCCCTCCACTTT
TRBJ1-1 NA NA TRBV27 CASSIGNTEAFF TGTGCCAGCAGTATAGGAAACACTGAAGCTTTCTTT
TRBJ1-4 NA NA TRBV4-1 CASSQGFRGPTNEKLFF TGCGCCAGCAGCCAAGGCTTCAGGGGACCAACTAATGAAAAACTGTTTTTT
TRBJ2-7 NA NA TRBV6-5 CASSYSTQPGQFEQYF TGTGCCAGCAGTTACTCGACCCAGCCGGGCCAATTCGAGCAGTACTTC
TRBJ2-2 NA NA TRBV28 CASSGQINTGELFF TGTGCCAGCAGTGGGCAGATAAACACCGGGGAGCTGTTTTTT
TRBJ1-1 NA NA TRBV11-2 CASSLNAGEAFF TGTGCCAGCAGCTTAAATGCAGGGGAAGCTTTCTTT
TRBJ1-2 TRBD1 NA TRBV30 CAWIVGTGDYGYTF TGTGCCTGGATTGTGGGGACAGGGGACTATGGCTACACCTTC
TRBJ1-2 NA NA TRBV28 CASSLDPTAYGYTF TGTGCCAGCAGTTTAGACCCGACAGCCTATGGCTACACCTTC
TRBJ2-7 TRBD1 NA TRBV6-5 CASSRTGNSYEQYF TGTGCCAGCAGCCGGACAGGGAACTCCTACGAGCAGTACTTC
TRBJ1-1 NA once TRBV4-2 CASSQDPGGLAMNTEAFF TGTGCCAGCAGCCAAGATCCAGGTGGGCTTGCCATGAACACTGAAGCTTTCTTT
TRBJ2-1 TRBD2 NA TRBV6-6 CASSLTSGASYNEQFF TGTGCCAGCAGTTTGACTAGCGGGGCGTCCTACAATGAGCAGTTCTTC
TRBJ1-6 NA few TRBV13 CASSFGTPSSYNSPLHF TGTGCCAGCAGCTTCGGGACACCCAGCTCCTATAATTCACCCCTCCACTTT